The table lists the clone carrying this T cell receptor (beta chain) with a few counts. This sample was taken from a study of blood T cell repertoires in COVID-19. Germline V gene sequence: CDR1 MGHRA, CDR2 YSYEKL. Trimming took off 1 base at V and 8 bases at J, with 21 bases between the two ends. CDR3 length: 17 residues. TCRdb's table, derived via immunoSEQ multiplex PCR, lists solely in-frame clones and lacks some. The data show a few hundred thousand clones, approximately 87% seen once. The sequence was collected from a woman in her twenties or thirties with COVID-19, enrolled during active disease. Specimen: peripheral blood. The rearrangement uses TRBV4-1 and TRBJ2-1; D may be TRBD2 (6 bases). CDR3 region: CASSQGLKRRAKDEQFF. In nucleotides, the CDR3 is TGCGCCAGCAGCCAAGGGCTGAAACGGAGGGCAAAGGATGAGCAGTTCTTC.